The clone carrying this T cell receptor (beta chain) was counted only a few times. The data stem from a study of patients and donors after allogeneic stem cell transplantation. The CDR3 spans 13 residues. The V end was cut by 2 bases, the J end by 7 bases, with 12 bases between. Per germline, CDR1 SGDLS and CDR2 YYNGEE. TCRdb independently ran MiXCR on the RT-PCR reads; one entry per CDR3 protein. The sample has about a million distinct CDR3 sequences, 18% seen once; the top ten hold 5% to 6.5%. This rearrangement joins TRBV9 to TRBJ1-1; D gene uncertain. The sample comprised blood, either unsorted or a sorted T cell fraction (not recorded which). The receptor was derived from a human donor who was either an allogeneic HSCT recipient or a stem cell or donor lymphocyte infusion donor (not recorded which). It is not recorded whose cells these are; they may come from a transplant donor. The CDR3 nucleotides read TGTGCCAGCAGCGTCGGGGTAGGGCTTGAAGCTTTCTTT. Protein sequence: CASSVGVGLEAFF.